This is a list of T cell receptor beta chains from one sample in a study of blood T cell repertoires in COVID-19. Clones were sequenced by immunoSEQ multiplex PCR, and TCRdb holds only the in-frame ones, with some missing. The top ten clones hold less than 0.9% of a sample with 250,000 or so clones, around 89% of them seen once. The specimen sequenced was PBMCs or T cells enriched from blood (not recorded which). The source of these receptors is a man aged 50 to 59 who had been exposed to COVID-19. The CDR3 runs from the conserved cysteine through the conserved F or W. Fields, in order: D gene, J gene, V gene, clone size, CDR3 DNA, CDR3 protein. A D gene is named only where the DNA matches it firmly. A row's size may be missing; if present it is once, few, many or a size class.

.	TRBJ2-7	TRBV5-8	.	TGTGCCAGCAGTCCCAGAAGCTACGAGCAGTACTTC	CASSPRSYEQYF
TRBD2	TRBJ2-3	TRBV10-3	.	TGTGCCATCAGTGAGTCACTAGCGGGAGGAAATACGCAGTATTTT	CAISESLAGGNTQYF
.	TRBJ1-1	TRBV30	few	TGTGCCTGGACCAAGACAGGATACACTGAAGCTTTCTTT	CAWTKTGYTEAFF
TRBD1	TRBJ1-3	TRBV6-5	.	TGTGCCACAGAACAGGGGAGTCCTGGAAACACCATATATTTT	CATEQGSPGNTIYF
.	TRBJ1-1	TRBV29-1	.	TGCAGCGCCGGTTGGCGGGACACTGAAGCTTTCTTT	CSAGWRDTEAFF
.	TRBJ1-1	TRBV30	.	TGTGCCTGGATAGGACAGCAAGACACTGAAGCTTTCTTT	CAWIGQQDTEAFF
.	TRBJ2-3	TRBV5-1	.	TGCGCCAGCAGCCCTACAGGGGGGGAGGGAGATACGCAGTATTTT	CASSPTGGEGDTQYF
.	TRBJ1-5	TRBV7-8	once	TGTGCCAGCAGCGCGGACAGAAACAATCAGCCCCAGCATTTT	CASSADRNNQPQHF
.	TRBJ2-2	TRBV25-1	.	TGTGCCAGCAGTTCACGACAGTTGGGGAACACCGGGGAGCTGTTTTTT	CASSSRQLGNTGELFF
.	TRBJ2-3	TRBV20-1	once	TGCAGTGCTAGTTTGCGGGGAGACACAGATACGCAGTATTTT	CSASLRGDTDTQYF